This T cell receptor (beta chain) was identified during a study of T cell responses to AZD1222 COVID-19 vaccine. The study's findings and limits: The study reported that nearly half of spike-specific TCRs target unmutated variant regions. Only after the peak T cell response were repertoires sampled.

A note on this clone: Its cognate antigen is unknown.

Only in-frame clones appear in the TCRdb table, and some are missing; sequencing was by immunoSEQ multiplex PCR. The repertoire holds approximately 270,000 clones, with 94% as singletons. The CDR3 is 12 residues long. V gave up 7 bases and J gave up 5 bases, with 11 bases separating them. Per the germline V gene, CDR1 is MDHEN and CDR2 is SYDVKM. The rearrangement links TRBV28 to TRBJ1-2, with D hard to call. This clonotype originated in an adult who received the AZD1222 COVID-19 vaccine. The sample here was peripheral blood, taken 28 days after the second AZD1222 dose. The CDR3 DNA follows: TGTGCCAGCAACTTGGGGTGGTATGGCTACACCTTC. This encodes CASNLGWYGYTF.